A single sample is the source of the 19 T cell receptor beta chains below, sequenced in a study of radiation and T cells in renal cell carcinoma (dated by TCRdb to about 2020). The sample's time point label is to be understood as: baseline pretreatment blood. The meaning of the sample's treatment or condition label: 15 Gy SBRT to primary tumor, nephrectomy 4 weeks later. The method was the immunoSEQ multiplex PCR assay. This immuneACCESS table, as held by TCRdb, lists in-frame sequences with V and J called but not all clones. Of the missing ones, under half trace to an unresolved V gene in checked studies; the others have no known cause. This sample comprises tens of thousands of clones, approximately 80% of them detected only once. The ten largest clonotypes hold roughly 39% of the sample. The input for sequencing was blood, taken from a patient whose treatment included radiotherapy and nephrectomy. The receptors were gathered from a man between 60 and 75 years old with renal cell carcinoma.

The chain combines TRBV4-3 with TRBJ2-6; D tentatively reads TRBD1 or TRBD2 (5 bases each). From germline, CDR1 is LGHNA and CDR2 YSLEER. This CDR3 spans 15 amino acids. The V end was cut by 4 bases, the J end by 2 bases, with 9 bases between. Here the CDR3 DNA reads TGCGCCAGCAGCCCCAGGGACGCTGGGGCCAACGTCCTGACTTTC. Encoded protein: CASSPRDAGANVLTF.

CDR3 region: CASSYNNRGGSEQYF. CDR3 nucleotides: TGTGCCAGCAGTTACAATAACAGAGGTGGTTCCGAGCAGTACTTC. This chain connects TRBV6-5 to TRBJ2-7; D is unclear. The V and J ends lost 2 bases and 6 bases respectively, with 17 bases between them. The CDR3 loop spans 15 amino acids. Germline V gene lookup returns CDR1 MNHEY and CDR2 SVGAGI.

V gene TRBV6-6 combines with J gene TRBJ1-6, with D tentatively TRBD1 (5 bases). V lost 8 bases to trimming and J lost 7 bases, with 12 bases between them. This CDR3 comprises 13 residues. Germline V gene sequence: CDR1 MNHNY, CDR2 SVGAGI (reference sequence). CDR3 in DNA: TGTGCCAGCCGGGACCGAGTCAATTCACCCCTCCACTTT. Translating it yields CASRDRVNSPLHF.

This clone was counted once. A far larger clone is just one base off, so this is likely a read error. The chain couples TRBV5-1 to TRBJ2-7; perhaps D is TRBD1 or TRBD2 (5 bases each). V was pared by 0 bases and J by 0 bases, with 19 bases between. CDR1 is SGHRS and CDR2 is YFSETQ in the germline V gene. CDR3 length: 18 residues. This chain's CDR3 is CASSLGLGLGVSSYEQYF. In DNA form, the CDR3 reads TGCGCCAGCAGCTTGGGTCTGGGCCTGGGGGTGAGCTCCTACGAGCAGTACTTC.

There are a few counts of this clone. This chain links TRBV7-2 with TRBJ2-7; a weak D match, TRBD2 (6 bases). The CDR3 spans 14 residues. CDR1 SGHTA and CDR2 FQGNSA come from the germline V gene. V shed 3 bases and J shed 3 bases, with 12 bases lying between them. The CDR3 here is CASSFRSGNYEQYF. The CDR3 DNA sequence: TGTGCCAGCAGCTTTCGTAGCGGTAACTACGAGCAGTACTTC.

The chain recombines TRBV30 with TRBJ1-3; 8 positions match TRBD1. The ends lost 3 bases at V and 0 bases at J; junction bases unmatched: 4. The V gene's germline CDR1 is GTSNPN and CDR2 SVGIG (reference sequence). The CDR3 extends over 15 amino acids. CDR3 in amino acids: CAWRGQVYSGNTIYF. CDR3 in DNA: TGTGCCTGGAGGGGACAGGTCTACTCTGGAAACACCATATATTTT.

The V call is TRBV5-1, the J call TRBJ2-2; no firm D call. The CDR3 is 16 residues long. Germline CDR1 reads SGHRS; CDR2 reads YFSETQ. Trimming removed 1 base from V and 4 bases from J, with 14 bases in between. The CDR3 loop is CASSLIIGSVTGELFF. The CDR3 bases are TGCGCCAGCAGCTTGATTATAGGGTCGGTCACCGGGGAGCTGTTTTTT. Variable domain in full (rest from reference TRBV5-1 and TRBJ2-2): KAGVTQTPRYLIKTRGQQVTLSCSPISGHRSVSWYQQTPGQGLQFLFEYFSETQRNKGNFPGRFSGRQFSNSRSEMNVSTLELGDSALYLCASSLIIGSVTGELFFGEGSRLTVL.

The chain combines TRBV20-1 with TRBJ1-3; D gene ambiguous. Trimming took 7 bases from V and 4 from J, leaving 8 bases between them. The CDR3 contains 11 residues. Germline-derived CDR1 and CDR2 are DFQATT and SNEGSKA (reference sequence). This CDR3 is CSVPGGNTIYF. The CDR3 bases are TGCAGTGTTCCGGGAGGAAACACCATATATTTT.

The sample holds one count of this clone. This chain connects TRBV5-1 to TRBJ1-6; D possibly corresponds to TRBD1 (6 bases). Per germline, CDR1 SGHRS and CDR2 YFSETQ. V was trimmed by 3 bases and J by 7 bases, leaving 17 bases between them. This CDR3 region has 16 residues. The DNA for the CDR3 is TGCGCCAGCAGCTCCGCCTTAACAGGGTACAATTCACCCCTCCACTTT. Translated: CASSSALTGYNSPLHF.

The chain has TRBV5-1 and TRBJ1-6; a possible D gene is TRBD1 (5 bases). Germline V CDR1 and CDR2: SGHRS, YFSETQ. V lost 4 bases and J 4 bases, leaving 15 bases between the germline ends. CDR3 size: 16 residues. CDR3 DNA sequence: TGCGCCAGCAGCCCCTTCGCCGACAGATATAATTCACCCCTCCACTTT. Residues: CASSPFADRYNSPLHF. Based on the CDR3 plus reference TRBV5-1 and TRBJ1-6, the full variable domain is KAGVTQTPRYLIKTRGQQVTLSCSPISGHRSVSWYQQTPGQGLQFLFEYFSETQRNKGNFPGRFSGRQFSNSRSEMNVSTLELGDSALYLCASSPFADRYNSPLHFGNGTRLTVT.

The rearrangement links TRBV7-2 to TRBJ2-3, with 9 bases fitting TRBD1. The CDR3 contains 18 residues. V was clipped by 6 bases and J by 3 bases; unmatched bases: 16. Germline lookup yields CDR1 SGHTA and CDR2 FQGNSA. This CDR3 reads CASRPPGQGFFRTDTQYF. Written as DNA, the CDR3 is TGTGCCAGCAGACCCCCGGGACAGGGATTTTTCAGAACAGATACGCAGTATTTT.

The chain is built from TRBV10-3 and TRBJ1-2; no firm D call. Between the trimmed V and J ends, which lost 8 bases and 0 bases, there was a span of 16 bases. The CDR3 totals 15 residues. From germline, CDR1 is ENHRY and CDR2 SYGVKD. CDR3 protein: CAIGSGVTPNYGYTF. In nucleotides, the CDR3 is TGTGCCATCGGGAGTGGTGTTACCCCTAACTATGGCTACACCTTC.

The rearrangement uses TRBV6-6 and TRBJ2-7, with D possibly being TRBD2 (6 bases). Germline CDR1 MNHNY, CDR2 SVGAGI (reference sequence). The CDR3 extends over 14 amino acids. V gave up 7 bases and J gave up 2 bases, with 15 bases separating them. CDR3 bases: TGTGCCAGCACCGAGCGGAGGGTCCCCTACGAGCAGTACTTC. This codes for CASTERRVPYEQYF.

The chain joins TRBV19 to TRBJ1-1; D is possibly TRBD1 (6 bases). V was cut by 3 bases and J by 3 bases, with 14 bases left in between. This CDR3 region has 15 residues. The germline V gene has CDR1 LNHDA and CDR2 SQIVND (reference sequence). This chain's CDR3 is CASSMRGQSDTEAFF. The DNA of the CDR3 is TGTGCCAGTAGTATGCGGGGGCAGTCGGACACTGAAGCTTTCTTT.

The CDR3 sequence: CSARDRDEQFF. The CDR3 DNA follows: TGCAGTGCTAGAGATCGGGACGAGCAGTTCTTC. The J gene is TRBJ2-1, the V gene TRBV20-1; the D gene could be TRBD1 or TRBD2 (5 bases each). Germline CDR1 reads DFQATT; CDR2 reads SNEGSKA (reference sequence). Trimming stripped 0 bases from V and 10 bases from J, with 7 bases between. The CDR3 consists of 11 residues.

This chain uses TRBV6-5 with TRBJ2-2, with D unclear. V lost 6 bases and J lost 0, with 8 bases in between. This CDR3 region has 14 residues. Germline lookup yields CDR1 MNHEY and CDR2 SVGAGI. CDR3 DNA: TGTGCCAGCAGACAGAGTTCGAACACCGGGGAGCTGTTTTTT. It encodes CASRQSSNTGELFF.

V gene TRBV5-4 combines with J gene TRBJ2-7; 15 bases agree with TRBD2. The V gene end was trimmed by 4 bases and the J gene end by 6 bases; junction bases not matched to a gene: 5. Germline lookup yields CDR1 SGHNT and CDR2 YYREEE (reference sequence). This CDR3 comprises 15 residues. The DNA of the CDR3 is TGTGCCAGCAGCGGGTGGACTAGCGGGGGGGTCGAGCAGTACTTC. This encodes CASSGWTSGGVEQYF.

This clone was counted only a few times. CDR3 nucleotides: TGTGCCAGCAGCCCAGTCGTCGGGACAGGTTTTTTAACTGGAAACACCATATATTTT. Its translation is CASSPVVGTGFLTGNTIYF. V is TRBV7-9 and J is TRBJ1-3; TRBD1 matches 8 bases. The germline CDR1 and CDR2 sequences are SEHNR and FQNEAQ (reference sequence). Unmatched junction bases numbered 17, after V lost 5 bases and J lost 2 bases. The length of the CDR3 is 19 residues.

The rearrangement joins TRBV5-6 to TRBJ1-1; D uncertain. The V gene's germline CDR1 is SGHDT and CDR2 YYEEEE. With 4 bases removed from V and 5 bases from J, the gap between germline ends came to 12 bases. The CDR3 spans 13 residues. For the CDR3, the DNA is TGTGCCAGCAGCCCGGGAGTGAGGACTGAAGCTTTCTTT. It translates to CASSPGVRTEAFF.